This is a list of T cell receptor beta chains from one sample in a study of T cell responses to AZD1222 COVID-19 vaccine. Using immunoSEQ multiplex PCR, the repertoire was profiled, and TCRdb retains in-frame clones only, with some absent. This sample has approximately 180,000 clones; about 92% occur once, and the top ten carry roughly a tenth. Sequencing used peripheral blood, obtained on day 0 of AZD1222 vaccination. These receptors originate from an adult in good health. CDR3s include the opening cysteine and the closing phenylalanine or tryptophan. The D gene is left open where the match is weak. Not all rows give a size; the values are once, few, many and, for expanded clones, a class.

CDR3 DNA: TGTGCCAGCAGCCAACTAGGGGTTCGGGGGACTGAAGCTTTCTTT; CDR3 protein: CASSQLGVRGTEAFF; D gene: NA; V gene: TRBV14; J gene: TRBJ1-1; clone size: once
CDR3 DNA: TGTGCCAGCAGCCCGCCGGCACTGAACACTGAAGCTTTCTTT; CDR3 protein: CASSPPALNTEAFF; D gene: NA; V gene: TRBV4-2; J gene: TRBJ1-1; clone size: NA
CDR3 DNA: TGTGCCAGCAGTTTTCGGCAGGGAAGCACAGATACGCAGTATTTT; CDR3 protein: CASSFRQGSTDTQYF; D gene: NA; V gene: TRBV27; J gene: TRBJ2-3; clone size: NA
CDR3 DNA: TGTGCCATCAGTGTCAGATTACAGGGGATTGAAAAACTGTTTTTT; CDR3 protein: CAISVRLQGIEKLFF; D gene: TRBD1; V gene: TRBV10-3; J gene: TRBJ1-4; clone size: NA
CDR3 DNA: TGTGCCAGCAGCCTGTCCCAGGCTAGCGGGAGATTTGAGCAGTACTTC; CDR3 protein: CASSLSQASGRFEQYF; D gene: TRBD2; V gene: TRBV7-2; J gene: TRBJ2-7; clone size: NA
CDR3 DNA: TGTGCCTGGAGTGTACAGGGGGCCAGACAGCCCCAGCATTTT; CDR3 protein: CAWSVQGARQPQHF; D gene: TRBD1; V gene: TRBV30; J gene: TRBJ1-5; clone size: NA
CDR3 DNA: TGCGCCAGCAGCGGGACATTAAACTATGGCTACACCTTC; CDR3 protein: CASSGTLNYGYTF; D gene: NA; V gene: TRBV5-1; J gene: TRBJ1-2; clone size: NA
CDR3 DNA: TGTGCCAGCAGGCCGAGGGGAGAGCATGAAAAACTGTTTTTT; CDR3 protein: CASRPRGEHEKLFF; D gene: NA; V gene: TRBV7-9; J gene: TRBJ1-4; clone size: NA
CDR3 DNA: TGTGCCAGCAGTCCGGCGGGGACTGAAGCTTTCTTT; CDR3 protein: CASSPAGTEAFF; D gene: NA; V gene: TRBV6-2/TRBV6-3; J gene: TRBJ1-1; clone size: few
CDR3 DNA: TGTGCCAGCAGAGACAGGGGGGGACAAGGGACCCAGTACTTC; CDR3 protein: CASRDRGGQGTQYF; D gene: TRBD1; V gene: TRBV2; J gene: TRBJ2-5; clone size: NA
CDR3 DNA: TGTGCCAGCAGCGGGACAGGGGGCAAAAGTTGGGGCACTGAAGCTTTCTTT; CDR3 protein: CASSGTGGKSWGTEAFF; D gene: TRBD1; V gene: TRBV5-4; J gene: TRBJ1-1; clone size: once
CDR3 DNA: TGTGCCAGCAGCTTAGGACAGGATTACACCGGGGAGCTGTTTTTT; CDR3 protein: CASSLGQDYTGELFF; D gene: NA; V gene: TRBV7-9; J gene: TRBJ2-2; clone size: NA
CDR3 DNA: TGTGCCAGTAGTCCCCCTAGCGGCACAGATACGCAGTATTTT; CDR3 protein: CASSPPSGTDTQYF; D gene: NA; V gene: TRBV19; J gene: TRBJ2-3; clone size: NA
CDR3 DNA: TGTGCCAGCAGCCCGGGTGAGGAGAGAGCTAACTATGGCTACACCTTC; CDR3 protein: CASSPGEERANYGYTF; D gene: NA; V gene: TRBV7-9; J gene: TRBJ1-2; clone size: NA
CDR3 DNA: TGTGCCAGCAGTGAACGAAGACAGGGCCTTCAGCCCCAGCATTTT; CDR3 protein: CASSERRQGLQPQHF; D gene: TRBD1; V gene: TRBV6-1; J gene: TRBJ1-5; clone size: NA
CDR3 DNA: TGTGCCAGTACCCTAGCGGGCACAGATACGCAGTATTTT; CDR3 protein: CASTLAGTDTQYF; D gene: TRBD2; V gene: TRBV28; J gene: TRBJ2-3; clone size: NA
CDR3 DNA: TGTGCCAGCAGCCAAAGGGGAGACGAGCAGTTCTTC; CDR3 protein: CASSQRGDEQFF; D gene: NA; V gene: TRBV6-5; J gene: TRBJ2-1; clone size: NA
CDR3 DNA: TGTGCCAGCAGTCCGGGACAGGGATATGGCTACACCTTC; CDR3 protein: CASSPGQGYGYTF; D gene: TRBD1; V gene: TRBV12-3/TRBV12-4; J gene: TRBJ1-2; clone size: NA
CDR3 DNA: TGCAGTGCCGGGAGGGCCTACGAGCAGTACTTC; CDR3 protein: CSAGRAYEQYF; D gene: TRBD2; V gene: TRBV20-1; J gene: TRBJ2-7; clone size: NA
CDR3 DNA: TGCGCCAGCAGCTGGGACGACACCGGGGAGCTGTTTTTT; CDR3 protein: CASSWDDTGELFF; D gene: NA; V gene: TRBV4-1; J gene: TRBJ2-2; clone size: NA
CDR3 DNA: TGTGCCAGCAGCTTAGATGGGGAAAGTAGTATACTGTTTTTT; CDR3 protein: CASSLDGESSILFF; D gene: NA; V gene: TRBV7-9; J gene: TRBJ1-4; clone size: NA
CDR3 DNA: TGTGCCAGCAGCTTAGCGTTATTGAACACTGAAGCTTTCTTT; CDR3 protein: CASSLALLNTEAFF; D gene: NA; V gene: TRBV7-2; J gene: TRBJ1-1; clone size: NA
CDR3 DNA: TGCGCCAGCAGTCAATTTTATCAGAGGAAGTTCTTC; CDR3 protein: CASSQFYQRKFF; D gene: NA; V gene: TRBV23-1; J gene: TRBJ2-1; clone size: NA
CDR3 DNA: TGTGCCAGCAGCCTGGGCCTAGGGGCAGTCCAAGAGACCCAGTACTTC; CDR3 protein: CASSLGLGAVQETQYF; D gene: NA; V gene: TRBV28; J gene: TRBJ2-5; clone size: NA
CDR3 DNA: TGCGCCAGCAGCCAGGGACTAGCGGGATTGGACAATGAGCAGTTCTTC; CDR3 protein: CASSQGLAGLDNEQFF; D gene: TRBD2; V gene: TRBV5-1; J gene: TRBJ2-1; clone size: NA
CDR3 DNA: TGTGCCAGCAGCTTTAGGGGGAAGGAAGAAAAACTGTTTTTT; CDR3 protein: CASSFRGKEEKLFF; D gene: NA; V gene: TRBV7-2; J gene: TRBJ1-4; clone size: NA
CDR3 DNA: TGCGCCAGCAGGCGGATCAGAGACGCTGAAGCTTTCTTT; CDR3 protein: CASRRIRDAEAFF; D gene: NA; V gene: TRBV10-2; J gene: TRBJ1-1; clone size: once
CDR3 DNA: TGTGCCAGTAGTATAGGCCCTGCGGTCTCTACCTTC; CDR3 protein: CASSIGPAVSTF; D gene: NA; V gene: TRBV19; J gene: TRBJ1-2; clone size: once
CDR3 DNA: TGTGCCAGCAGCCGGACTAGCGGGATTGGCACGCTCTACAATGAGCAGTTCTTC; CDR3 protein: CASSRTSGIGTLYNEQFF; D gene: TRBD2; V gene: TRBV7-9; J gene: TRBJ2-1; clone size: NA
CDR3 DNA: TGCGCCAGCAGCTTGCTCGGGGTGCGAACTGAAGCTTTCTTT; CDR3 protein: CASSLLGVRTEAFF; D gene: NA; V gene: TRBV5-1; J gene: TRBJ1-1; clone size: NA
CDR3 DNA: TGTGCCAGCAGCTCTGGGGACGAGCAGTACTTC; CDR3 protein: CASSSGDEQYF; D gene: NA; V gene: TRBV5-4; J gene: TRBJ2-7; clone size: NA
CDR3 DNA: TGTGCCAGCAGTTTATTTGGACCCCGGAACACTGAAGCTTTCTTT; CDR3 protein: CASSLFGPRNTEAFF; D gene: NA; V gene: TRBV27; J gene: TRBJ1-1; clone size: NA
CDR3 DNA: TGTGCCAGCACCGAGATAGGGAGATTGGCGGCTGAAGCTTTCTTT; CDR3 protein: CASTEIGRLAAEAFF; D gene: NA; V gene: TRBV7-2; J gene: TRBJ1-1; clone size: NA
CDR3 DNA: TGTGCCAGCATGGCGAGCTCCTATAATTCACCCCTCCACTTT; CDR3 protein: CASMASSYNSPLHF; D gene: NA; V gene: TRBV25-1; J gene: TRBJ1-6; clone size: NA
CDR3 DNA: TGTGCCAGCAGCCTGACTAGGAGCACAGATACGCAGTATTTT; CDR3 protein: CASSLTRSTDTQYF; D gene: NA; V gene: TRBV3-1/TRBV3-2; J gene: TRBJ2-3; clone size: NA
CDR3 DNA: TGTGCCAGCAGTTATGGCGGGGGGGATCAGGAGACCCAGTACTTC; CDR3 protein: CASSYGGGDQETQYF; D gene: TRBD2; V gene: TRBV6-6; J gene: TRBJ2-5; clone size: NA
CDR3 DNA: TGTGCCAGCAGGGACGGCGGGGGCACTGAAGCTTTCTTT; CDR3 protein: CASRDGGGTEAFF; D gene: NA; V gene: TRBV27; J gene: TRBJ1-1; clone size: NA
CDR3 DNA: TGTGCCAGCTCACCCCGTCAGGGGGCCGTGGTCGGAAACACCATATATTTT; CDR3 protein: CASSPRQGAVVGNTIYF; D gene: TRBD1; V gene: TRBV18; J gene: TRBJ1-3; clone size: NA
CDR3 DNA: TGTGCCAGCATGCACCGGACAGGGGTAAACTATGGCTACACCTTC; CDR3 protein: CASMHRTGVNYGYTF; D gene: TRBD1; V gene: TRBV27; J gene: TRBJ1-2; clone size: NA
CDR3 DNA: TGTGCCAGCAGTTTTATAGGGGGCGACACTGAAGCTTTCTTT; CDR3 protein: CASSFIGGDTEAFF; D gene: TRBD1; V gene: TRBV27; J gene: TRBJ1-1; clone size: NA
CDR3 DNA: TGTGCCCTTACTAGCGCAACCTACAATGAGCAGTTCTTC; CDR3 protein: CALTSATYNEQFF; D gene: TRBD2; V gene: TRBV30; J gene: TRBJ2-1; clone size: NA
CDR3 DNA: TGTGCCAGCAGTTTACGGCAGAGCTATGGCTACACCTTC; CDR3 protein: CASSLRQSYGYTF; D gene: NA; V gene: TRBV27; J gene: TRBJ1-2; clone size: NA
CDR3 DNA: TGTGCCAGCAGCTTGATTTGGGAGACCACCGGGGAGCTGTTTTTT; CDR3 protein: CASSLIWETTGELFF; D gene: NA; V gene: TRBV5-4; J gene: TRBJ2-2; clone size: NA
CDR3 DNA: TGTGCCAGCAGTGATCTAACGGTTTCGGGGAATGAGCAGTTCTTC; CDR3 protein: CASSDLTVSGNEQFF; D gene: NA; V gene: TRBV6-1; J gene: TRBJ2-1; clone size: NA